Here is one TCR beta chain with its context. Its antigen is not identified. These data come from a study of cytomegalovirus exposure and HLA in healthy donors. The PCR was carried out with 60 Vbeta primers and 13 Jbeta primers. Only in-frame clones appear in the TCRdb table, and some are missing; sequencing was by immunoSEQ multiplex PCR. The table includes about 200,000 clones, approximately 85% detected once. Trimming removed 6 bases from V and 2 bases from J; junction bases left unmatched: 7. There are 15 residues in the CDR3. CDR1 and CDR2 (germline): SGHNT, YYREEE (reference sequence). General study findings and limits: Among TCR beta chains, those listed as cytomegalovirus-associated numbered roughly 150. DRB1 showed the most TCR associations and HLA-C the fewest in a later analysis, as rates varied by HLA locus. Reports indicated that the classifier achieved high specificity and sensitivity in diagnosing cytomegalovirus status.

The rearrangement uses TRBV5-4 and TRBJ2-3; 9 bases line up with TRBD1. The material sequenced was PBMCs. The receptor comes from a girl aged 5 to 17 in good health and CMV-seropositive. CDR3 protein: CASTMDRGVTDTQYF. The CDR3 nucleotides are TGTGCCAGCACCATGGACAGGGGCGTCACAGATACGCAGTATTTT. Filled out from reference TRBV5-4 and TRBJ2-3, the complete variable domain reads ETGVTQSPTHLIKTRGQQVTLRCSSQSGHNTVSWYQQALGQGPQFIFQYYREEENGRGNFPPRFSGLQFPNYSSELNVNALELDDSALYLCASTMDRGVTDTQYFGPGTRLTVL.